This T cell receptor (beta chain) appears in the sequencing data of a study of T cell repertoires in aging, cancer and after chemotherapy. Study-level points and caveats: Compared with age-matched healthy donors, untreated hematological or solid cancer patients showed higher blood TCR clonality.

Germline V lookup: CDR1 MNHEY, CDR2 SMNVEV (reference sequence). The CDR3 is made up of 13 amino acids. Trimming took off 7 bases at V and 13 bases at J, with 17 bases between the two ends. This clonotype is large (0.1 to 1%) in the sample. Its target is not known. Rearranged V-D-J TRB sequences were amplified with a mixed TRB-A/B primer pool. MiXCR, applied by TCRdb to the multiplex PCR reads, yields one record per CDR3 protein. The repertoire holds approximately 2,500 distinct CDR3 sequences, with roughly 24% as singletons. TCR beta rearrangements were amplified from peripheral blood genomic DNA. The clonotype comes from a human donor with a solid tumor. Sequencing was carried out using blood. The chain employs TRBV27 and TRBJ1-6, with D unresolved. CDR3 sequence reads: CASTDMVDLPLHF. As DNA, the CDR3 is TGTGCCAGCACTGACATGGTGGACCTCCCCCTCCACTTT.